This T cell receptor beta chain was identified in a study of a mutant IDH1 vaccine in newly diagnosed glioma. To note about this clone: What it recognizes is unknown.

TCRdb's copy holds only in-frame clones and misses some; the assay was immunoSEQ multiplex PCR. Of some 87,000 clones listed, about 81% are singletons. The V and J ends lost 2 bases and 4 bases, in that order; junction bases with no gene match: 4. Germline assignment: CDR1 MDHEN and CDR2 SYDVKM. This CDR3 spans 15 amino acids. Time point noted: week 47, end of study. Alongside topical imiquimod, each dose of vaccine comprised 300 ug of mutant IDH1 20-mer peptide. The chain has TRBV28 and TRBJ1-5; 8 nucleotides agree with TRBD1. The source was PBMCs, collected from a glioma patient whose treatment included an IDH1 peptide vaccine. This TCR was recovered from a man between 35 and 55 years old with glioma. CDR3 DNA: TGTGCCAGCAGTTTACCAACAGGGGGGAATCAGCCCCAGCATTTT. This sequence encodes CASSLPTGGNQPQHF.